This T cell receptor beta chain was found in a study of CD8 T cells in ankylosing spondylitis. Using its own MiXCR run on the 5' RACE reads, TCRdb lists one record per CDR3 protein. The sample has 800,000 to 900,000 distinct CDR3 sequences; 12% are singletons. Germline CDR1 LNHNV, CDR2 YYDKDF (reference sequence). Trimming removed 2 bases from V and 4 bases from J; junction bases left unmatched: 5. The CDR3 length is 15 residues. Study-wide points: What appeared characteristic of ankylosing spondylitis blood was a TCR beta motif of under 10 highly homologous variants. According to the report, clones linked to the disease were significantly enriched in matched synovial fluid samples taken from ankylosing spondylitis patients.

Regarding this clonotype: The antigen is unknown.

This receptor was taken from a male donor with ankylosing spondylitis. Sequencing input: blood, either unsorted or a sorted T cell fraction (not recorded which). The chain couples TRBV15 to TRBJ1-3; 7 bases map to TRBD1. The CDR3 region is CATSRPDRVGNTIYF. The CDR3, as DNA: TGTGCCACCAGCAGACCCGACAGGGTCGGAAACACCATATATTTT. The full variable domain, rest sourced from reference TRBV15 and TRBJ1-3, is DAMVIQNPRYQVTQFGKPVTLSCSQTLNHNVMYWYQQKSSQAPKLLFHYYDKDFNNEADTPDNFQSRRPNTSFCFLDIRSPGLGDTAMYLCATSRPDRVGNTIYFGEGSWLTVV.